One sample yielded the 23 T cell receptor beta chains listed below, sequenced in a study of cytomegalovirus exposure and HLA in healthy donors. Use of 60 Vbeta and 13 Jbeta primers characterized the PCR. Clones were sequenced by immunoSEQ multiplex PCR, and TCRdb holds only the in-frame ones, with some missing. The top ten clones hold about 4% of a sample with approximately 150,000 clones, roughly 87% of them seen once. Sequencing was done on a sample of PBMCs. Receptor source: a man between 50 and 59 years old in good health and CMV-seropositive.

Concerning this clone itself: Relative to the germline gene, one junction end is altered; a read error may explain this. This chain links TRBV7-9 with TRBJ2-3; D remains unclear. Germline V gene data show CDR1 as SEHNR and CDR2 as FQNEAQ (reference sequence). The CDR3 is 15 residues long. This CDR3 is CSSSLVFSSTDTQYF. The CDR3 DNA reads TGTTCCAGCAGCTTAGTTTTCTCTAGCACAGATACGCAGTATTTT.

J is TRBJ2-7 and V is TRBV21-1; TRBD2 is taken as the D call from the table, unchecked against the DNA. TRBV21-1 is labeled a pseudogene. CDR3 length equals 14 residues. The CDR3 nucleotides are TGTGCCAGCAGCACTGGGAGAGGGTCTTACGAGCAGTACTTC. It translates to CASSTGRGSYEQYF.

The chain recombines TRBV30 with TRBJ1-5, with D perhaps matching TRBD1 (6 bases). This CDR3 spans 17 amino acids. Trimming cost V 4 bases and J 2 bases, with 21 bases left between them. Germline values: CDR1 GTSNPN, CDR2 SVGIG (reference sequence). This CDR3 is CAWTPTWTASGNQPQHF. In DNA form, the CDR3 reads TGTGCCTGGACCCCTACCTGGACAGCCTCTGGCAATCAGCCCCAGCATTTT.

The chain employs TRBV13 and TRBJ2-5; 7 nucleotides line up with TRBD1. V shed 2 bases and J 4 bases; nucleotides not matched to a gene: 4. The germline CDR1 and CDR2 sequences are PRHDT and FYEKMQ (reference sequence). The CDR3 is 14 amino acids. The CDR3 DNA sequence: TGTGCCAGCAGCTTAAGGTCAGGGGGAGAGACCCAGTACTTC. It specifies CASSLRSGGETQYF. The variable domain in full, completed from reference TRBV13 and TRBJ2-5, reads AAGVIQSPRHLIKEKRETATLKCYPIPRHDTVYWYQQGPGQDPQFLISFYEKMQSDKGSIPDRFSAQQFSDYHSELNMSSLELGDSALYFCASSLRSGGETQYFGPGTRLLVL.

The chain couples TRBV27 to TRBJ2-7; a weak D match, TRBD2 (6 bases). Germline V gene sequence: CDR1 MNHEY, CDR2 SMNVEV (reference sequence). The V and J ends lost 3 bases and 1 base respectively, with 13 bases between them. The CDR3 length is 15 residues. The CDR3 DNA reads TGTGCCAGCAGTTTCTCACGGGGAGGATCCTACGAGCAGTACTTC. This gives the protein CASSFSRGGSYEQYF.

The chain uses TRBV30 and TRBJ1-5; D not resolved. The V end was cut by 4 bases, the J end by 1 base, with 11 bases between. The germline gives CDR1 GTSNPN, CDR2 SVGIG (reference sequence). CDR3 length: 14 amino acids. The CDR3 here is CAWTPTGSNQPQHF. In nucleotides, the CDR3 is TGTGCCTGGACCCCTACGGGAAGCAATCAGCCCCAGCATTTT.

This chain joins TRBV28 and TRBJ2-5, with 7 bases matching TRBD2. With 5 bases clipped from V and 4 bases from J, the junction kept 1 base outside the gene matches. The germline gives CDR1 MDHEN, CDR2 SYDVKM. The CDR3 totals 12 residues. DNA for the CDR3: TGTGCCAGCAGTCCGGGGGGAGAGACCCAGTACTTC. This codes for CASSPGGETQYF.

The chain recombines TRBV27 with TRBJ1-4; 11 bases match TRBD1. V lost 1 base to trimming and J lost 2 bases; unmatched junction nucleotides: 12. The CDR3 is 20 residues long. In germline, CDR1 is MNHEY, CDR2 SMNVEV (reference sequence). The CDR3 sequence is CASSLFPKPGQGGTNEKLFF. The CDR3 DNA is TGTGCCAGCAGTTTATTTCCCAAACCGGGACAGGGGGGGACTAATGAAAAACTGTTTTTT. Variable domain in full (rest from reference TRBV27 and TRBJ1-4): EAQVTQNPRYLITVTGKKLTVTCSQNMNHEYMSWYRQDPGLGLRQIYYSMNVEVTDKGDVPEGYKVSRKEKRNFPLILESPSPNQTSLYFCASSLFPKPGQGGTNEKLFFGSGTQLSVL.

V and J are TRBV25-1 and TRBJ2-2; 7 bases match TRBD2. The germline CDR1 and CDR2 sequences are MGHDK and SYGVNS. After removal of 3 bases from V and 5 bases from J, the junction contained 6 bases not matched to a gene. The CDR3 is made up of 15 amino acids. The CDR3 region has the DNA TGTGCCAGCAGTGACGGGAGGACTGGAACCGGGGAGCTGTTTTTT. Translating it yields CASSDGRTGTGELFF.

The chain uses TRBV7-8 and TRBJ2-2; TRBD1 might be the D (6 bases). CDR3 size: 16 residues. V lost 3 bases to trimming and J lost 0 bases, with 11 bases between them. Per germline, CDR1 SGHVS and CDR2 FQNEAQ. Here the CDR3 reads CASSFTGNPNTGELFF. The CDR3 DNA sequence: TGTGCCAGCAGCTTTACAGGGAACCCGAACACCGGGGAGCTGTTTTTT.

This clone was seen just once. The chain uses TRBV19 and TRBJ2-7, with D possibly TRBD1 on 6 matching bases. The germline V and J ends were trimmed by 3 bases and 5 bases, with 17 bases remaining between them. Germline CDR1 reads LNHDA; CDR2 reads SQIVND (reference sequence). The CDR3 extends over 15 amino acids. In nucleotides, the CDR3 is TGTGCCAGTAGTATTTTGGGCAGGGGTAGGAACGAGCAGTACTTC. Its protein product is CASSILGRGRNEQYF.

The chain links TRBV5-1 to TRBJ2-1; TRBD1 might be the D (6 bases). Germline CDR1 reads SGHRS; CDR2 reads YFSETQ. This CDR3 spans 15 amino acids. V was clipped by 4 bases and J by 6 bases, with 17 bases between them. CDR3 nucleotide sequence: TGCGCCAGCAGCCAAACAGGGTTGAGGAGCAATGAGCAGTTCTTC. Its translation is CASSQTGLRSNEQFF.

This sequence joins TRBV7-2 and TRBJ2-5, with TRBD2 matching 8 bases. CDR1 SGHTA and CDR2 FQGNSA come from the germline V gene. V trimming: 1 base; J trimming: 2 bases; junction bases outside the gene matches: 3. The CDR3 length is 15 residues. This CDR3 reads CASSLGIAGQETQYF. CDR3 nucleotide sequence: TGTGCCAGCAGCTTAGGGATAGCGGGACAAGAGACCCAGTACTTC.

V is TRBV7-6 and J is TRBJ2-7; D is possibly TRBD2 (5 bases). Per germline, CDR1 SGHVS and CDR2 FNYEAQ. This CDR3 contains 17 residues. V was pared by 2 bases and J by 0 bases, with 17 bases between. CDR3 protein: CASSLNSPSPYSYEQYF. As DNA, the CDR3 is TGTGCCAGCAGCTTAAATTCCCCTAGCCCTTACTCCTACGAGCAGTACTTC.

In this sample, this clone turned up once. The chain carries TRBV28 and TRBJ2-7; D possibly corresponds to TRBD1 (6 bases). The CDR3 has 14 amino acids. CDR1 and CDR2 (germline): MDHEN, SYDVKM. The germline V and J ends were trimmed by 10 bases and 2 bases, with 18 bases remaining between them. The CDR3 DNA sequence: TGTGCCACCCTCCGGGACACGGGCACCTACGAGCAGTACTTC. It translates to CATLRDTGTYEQYF.

V and J are TRBV10-1 and TRBJ1-1; 11 nucleotides match TRBD1. V shed 6 bases and J 10 bases; nucleotides not matched to a gene: 7. CDR1 is WNHNN, CDR2 SYGVQD, per germline (reference sequence). The CDR3 is 13 residues long. CDR3 loop: CASRQGQGARAFF. For the CDR3, the DNA is TGCGCCAGCAGGCAAGGACAGGGGGCAAGAGCTTTCTTT.

V gene TRBV7-2 combines with J gene TRBJ2-3; D perhaps matches TRBD2 (5 bases). Per germline, CDR1 SGHTA and CDR2 FQGNSA. This CDR3 comprises 15 residues. Trimming took off 5 bases at V and 5 bases at J, with 17 bases between the two ends. The CDR3 DNA reads as TGTGCCAGCAGCCCTGGTCGTCGGGGAGTAGATACGCAGTATTTT. Its protein is CASSPGRRGVDTQYF. The entire variable domain, with the rest obtained from reference TRBV7-2 and TRBJ2-3, is as follows: GAGVSQSPSNKVTEKGKDVELRCDPISGHTALYWYRQSLGQGLEFLIYFQGNSAPDKSGLPSDRFSAERTGGSVSTLTIQRTQQEDSAVYLCASSPGRRGVDTQYFGPGTRLTVL.

The V call is TRBV19, the J call TRBJ1-5; the match to TRBD1 covers 9 bases. The trim removed 4 bases at V and 5 bases at J, leaving 3 bases unmatched. The germline CDR1 and CDR2 sequences are LNHDA and SQIVND (reference sequence). The CDR3 covers 14 residues. The CDR3 region is CASSKRQGDQPQHF. CDR3 DNA: TGTGCCAGTAGTAAAAGACAGGGGGATCAGCCCCAGCATTTT.

The gene calls are TRBV6-1 and TRBJ2-5; TRBD1 aligns across 8 bases. There are 13 residues in the CDR3. Trimming took 5 bases from V and 4 from J; bases not matched to a gene: 3. Germline V gene lookup returns CDR1 MNHNS and CDR2 SASEGT. DNA of the CDR3: TGTGCCAGCAGTCCGACAGGGGTAGAGACCCAGTACTTC. Its protein is CASSPTGVETQYF.

CDR3 residues: CASSHPGSNQSNQPQHF. In DNA, the CDR3 is TGCGCCAGCAGTCACCCGGGTTCCAACCAGAGCAATCAGCCCCAGCATTTT. The chain employs TRBV23-1 and TRBJ1-5; no clear D. TRBV23-1 is labeled an ORF, and its function is uncertain. Trimming cost V 3 bases and J 1 base, with 16 bases left between them. The CDR3 is 17 amino acids.

This rearrangement joins TRBV20-1 to TRBJ2-7; D not certain. Trimming left V 6 bases short and J 1 base short, with 7 bases between. The CDR3 has 11 residues. Looked up from germline, CDR1 is DFQATT and CDR2 is SNEGSKA (reference sequence). CDR3 sequence (DNA): TGCAGTGCAAATACTTCCTACGAGCAGTACTTC. Translation: CSANTSYEQYF.

In the case of this clone: Relative to the germline gene, one junction end is altered; a read error may explain this. This sequence joins TRBV9 and TRBJ2-5; possible D gene TRBD2, 5 bases. Germline V gene data show CDR1 as SGDLS and CDR2 as YYNGEE. CDR3 size: 15 residues. For the CDR3, the DNA is TGTGCCAGCAGCGTAGAGGGCGGTCAGTGGGAGATCCAGTACTTC. Amino acid sequence: CASSVEGGQWEIQYF.

The genes are TRBV2 and TRBJ2-2; D not resolved. The ends were cut back, 3 bases at V and 9 bases at J, with 8 bases in the middle. The CDR3 covers 12 residues. The V gene's germline CDR1 is SNHLY and CDR2 FYNNEI. DNA of the CDR3: TGTGCCAGCAGTGAGATACACCGGGAGCTGTTTTTT. Translating gives CASSEIHRELFF.